This T cell receptor (beta chain) originates from a study of T cell changes during pregnancy in multiple sclerosis. Germline CDR1 reads SGDLS; CDR2 reads YYNGEE. CDR3 size: 15 residues. J gave up 4 bases and V 3 bases, and 9 bases lay outside the gene matches. Measured with immunoSEQ multiplex PCR; TCRdb has only the in-frame clones, and not every one. Of about 53,000 clones in the sample, around 89% were seen once. The origin of this receptor is a female donor in good health, enrolled as a control in a pregnancy study. The chain carries TRBV9 and TRBJ1-2; 7 positions match TRBD1. The sample in question was peripheral blood, obtained after pregnancy. As DNA, the CDR3 is TGTGCCAGCAGCGCAGGACAGGAGCCCCCCTATGGCTACACCTTC. This sequence encodes CASSAGQEPPYGYTF.